This TCR beta chain stems from a study of early T cells in non-severe SARS-CoV-2 infection. About the study: With bulk RNA from unsorted whole blood as input, sequencing yielded unpaired chains.

TCRdb reprocessed the 5' RACE reads via MiXCR and lists one record per CDR3 protein. This table has more than 20,000 distinct CDR3 sequences, less than 6% appearing once. From germline, CDR1 is LGHDT and CDR2 YNNKEL (reference sequence). The CDR3 length is 13 residues. V trimming: 4 bases; J trimming: 7 bases; junction bases outside the gene matches: 5. Study-wide findings and caveats: CD4 and private specificities were missed by VDJdb matching, which favored anti-spike CD8 responses.

In the case of this clonotype: Its antigen is undetermined.

The TCR originated in an adult who was a healthcare worker with PCR-confirmed SARS-CoV-2 infection or an uninfected control (not recorded which). Sequencing input: whole blood. This chain uses TRBV3-1 with TRBJ2-3; 7 nucleotides match TRBD2. The CDR3 DNA follows: TGTGCCAGCAGCCTCGGGACTATTAATACGCAGTATTTT. Translating gives CASSLGTINTQYF.